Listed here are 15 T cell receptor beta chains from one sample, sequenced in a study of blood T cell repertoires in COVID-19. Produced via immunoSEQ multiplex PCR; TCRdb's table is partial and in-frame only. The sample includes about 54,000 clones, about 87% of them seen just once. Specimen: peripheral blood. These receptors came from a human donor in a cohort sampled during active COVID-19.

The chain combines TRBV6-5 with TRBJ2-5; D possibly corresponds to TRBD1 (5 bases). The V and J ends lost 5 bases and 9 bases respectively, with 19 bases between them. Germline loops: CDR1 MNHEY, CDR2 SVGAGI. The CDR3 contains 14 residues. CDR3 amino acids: CASSKDTGGQAQYF. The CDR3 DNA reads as TGTGCCAGCAGTAAGGACACAGGTGGTCAGGCCCAGTACTTC.

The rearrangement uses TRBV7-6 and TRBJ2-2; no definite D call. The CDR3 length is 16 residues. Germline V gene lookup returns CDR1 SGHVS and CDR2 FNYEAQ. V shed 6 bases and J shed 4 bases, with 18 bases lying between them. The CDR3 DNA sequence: TGTGCCAGCAGTTTTATCTCGGGTCACGGCACCGGGGAGCTGTTTTTT. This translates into CASSFISGHGTGELFF.

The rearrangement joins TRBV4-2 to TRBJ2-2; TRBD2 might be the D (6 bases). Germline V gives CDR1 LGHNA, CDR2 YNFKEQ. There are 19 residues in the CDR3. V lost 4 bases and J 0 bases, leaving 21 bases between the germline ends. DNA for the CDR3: TGTGCCAGCAGCCCGAAATGGGAGGCGCGCCTATCGAACACCGGGGAGCTGTTTTTT. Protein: CASSPKWEARLSNTGELFF.

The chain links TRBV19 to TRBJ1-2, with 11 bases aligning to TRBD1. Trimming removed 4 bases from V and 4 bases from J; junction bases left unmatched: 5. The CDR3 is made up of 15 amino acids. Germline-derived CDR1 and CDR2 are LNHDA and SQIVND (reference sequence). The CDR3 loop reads CASSRTGQGVYGYTF. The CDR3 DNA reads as TGTGCCAGTAGTAGAACGGGACAGGGGGTCTATGGCTACACCTTC.

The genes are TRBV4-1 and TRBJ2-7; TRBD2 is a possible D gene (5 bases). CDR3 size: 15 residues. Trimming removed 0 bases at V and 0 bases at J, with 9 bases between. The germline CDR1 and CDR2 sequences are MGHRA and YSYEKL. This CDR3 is CASSQDGGSSYEQYF. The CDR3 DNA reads TGCGCCAGCAGCCAAGATGGTGGGAGCTCCTACGAGCAGTACTTC.

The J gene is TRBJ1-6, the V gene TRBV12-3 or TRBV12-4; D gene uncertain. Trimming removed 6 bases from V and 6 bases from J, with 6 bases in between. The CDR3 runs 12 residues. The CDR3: CASRILNSPLHF. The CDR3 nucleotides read TGTGCCAGCAGAATCCTTAATTCACCCCTCCACTTT.

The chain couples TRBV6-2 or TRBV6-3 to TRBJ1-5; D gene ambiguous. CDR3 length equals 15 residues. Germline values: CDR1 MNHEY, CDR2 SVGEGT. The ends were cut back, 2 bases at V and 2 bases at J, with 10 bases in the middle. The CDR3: CASSYGRRRNQPQHF. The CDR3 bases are TGTGCCAGCAGTTACGGTAGGCGGCGCAATCAGCCCCAGCATTTT.

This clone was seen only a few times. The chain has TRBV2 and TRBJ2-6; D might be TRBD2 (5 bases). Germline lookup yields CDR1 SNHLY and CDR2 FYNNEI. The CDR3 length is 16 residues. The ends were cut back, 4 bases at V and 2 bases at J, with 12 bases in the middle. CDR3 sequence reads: CASSVGRAAGANVLTF. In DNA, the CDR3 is TGTGCCAGCAGTGTAGGGCGGGCGGCTGGGGCCAACGTCCTGACTTTC.

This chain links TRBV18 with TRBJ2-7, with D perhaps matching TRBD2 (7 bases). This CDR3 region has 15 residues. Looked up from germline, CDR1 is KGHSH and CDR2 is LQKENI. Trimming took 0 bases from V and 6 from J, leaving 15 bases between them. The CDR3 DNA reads TGTGCCAGCTCACCACCGGCGGGGGCGCGGGGCGAGCAGTACTTC. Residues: CASSPPAGARGEQYF.

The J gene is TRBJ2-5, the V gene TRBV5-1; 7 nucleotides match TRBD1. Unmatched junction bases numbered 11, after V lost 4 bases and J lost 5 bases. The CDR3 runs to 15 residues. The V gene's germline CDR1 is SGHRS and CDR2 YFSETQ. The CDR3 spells CASSHATGPLETQYF. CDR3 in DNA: TGCGCCAGCAGCCACGCGACAGGGCCTCTGGAGACCCAGTACTTC.

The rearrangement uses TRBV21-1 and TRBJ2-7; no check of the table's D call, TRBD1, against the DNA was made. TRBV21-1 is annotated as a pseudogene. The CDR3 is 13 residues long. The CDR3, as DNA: TGTGCCATTTCGGACAGGGAAGCCTACGAGCAGTACTTC. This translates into CAISDREAYEQYF.

CDR3 residues: CSASTGGPDEQFF. DNA of the CDR3: TGCAGTGCTAGTACGGGGGGGCCCGATGAGCAGTTCTTC. This chain connects TRBV20-1 to TRBJ2-1; the match to TRBD2 covers 8 bases. The CDR3 is 13 residues long. Trimming removed 3 bases from V and 8 bases from J; junction bases left unmatched: 6. Per the germline V gene, CDR1 is DFQATT and CDR2 is SNEGSKA (reference sequence).

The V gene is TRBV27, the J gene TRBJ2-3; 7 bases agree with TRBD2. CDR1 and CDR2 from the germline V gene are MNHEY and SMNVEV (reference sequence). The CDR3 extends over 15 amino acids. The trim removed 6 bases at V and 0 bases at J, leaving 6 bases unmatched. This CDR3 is CASRSGDVSTDTQYF. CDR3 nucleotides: TGTGCCAGCAGAAGCGGGGATGTAAGCACAGATACGCAGTATTTT.

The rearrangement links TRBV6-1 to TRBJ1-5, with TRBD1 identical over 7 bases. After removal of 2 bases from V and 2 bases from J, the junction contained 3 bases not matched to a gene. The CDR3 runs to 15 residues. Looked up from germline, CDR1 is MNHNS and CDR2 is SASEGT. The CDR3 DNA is TGTGCCAGCAGTGAATTTGGACAGGGCAATCAGCCCCAGCATTTT. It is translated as CASSEFGQGNQPQHF.

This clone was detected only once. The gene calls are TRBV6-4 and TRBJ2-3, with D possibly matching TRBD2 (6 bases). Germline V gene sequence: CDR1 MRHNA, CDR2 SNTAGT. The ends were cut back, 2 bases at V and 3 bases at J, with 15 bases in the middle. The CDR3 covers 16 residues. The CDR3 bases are TGTGCCAGCAGTGACCGTGGCTACGGGAGTACAGATACGCAGTATTTT. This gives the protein CASSDRGYGSTDTQYF.